The clone carrying this T cell receptor (beta chain) was counted at least ten times. The data were obtained in a study of CD8+CD57+ T cells in acquired aplastic anemia. It was genomic DNA that served as the template for profiling TCR beta VDJ and CDR3. TCRdb recomputed calls from the reads with MiXCR, one row per CDR3 protein. The table has just over 400,000 distinct CDR3 sequences, 65% to 75% seen once. The sequence was obtained from a human donor in good health, serving as a control. Sequences were obtained from sorted CD4+, CD8+, or CD8+CD57+ T cells (not recorded which) from PBMCs.

The DNA of the CDR3 is TGCAGTGCTAGAGATGCCGGGGGCACAGATACGCAGTATTTT. Protein sequence: CSARDAGGTDTQYF. V is TRBV20-1 and J is TRBJ2-3, with D perhaps TRBD2 (5 bases). Trimming left V 0 bases short and J 1 base short, with 8 bases between. This CDR3 has 14 residues. The germline CDR1 and CDR2 sequences are DFQATT and SNEGSKA (reference sequence).